These 27 T cell receptor beta chains originate from one sample sequenced in a study of glioma-infiltrating T cells. TCR alpha and beta CDR3 regions were amplified from RNA using iRepertoire nested multiplex PCR. MiXCR, run by TCRdb on the multiplex PCR reads, gives a single entry per CDR3 protein. Of more than 300,000 distinct CDR3 sequences listed, more than 35% are singletons. The sequencing sample was made of glioma tissue, nonneoplastic brain tissue, or PBMCs (not recorded which). The origin of the receptors is a human donor with low-grade glioma or glioblastoma, undergoing nonglioma brain surgery, or in good health (not recorded which).

The genes are TRBV2 and TRBJ1-5; 8 bases align to TRBD1. V shed 6 bases and J 6 bases; nucleotides not matched to a gene: 10. Germline V gene data show CDR1 as SNHLY and CDR2 as FYNNEI. The CDR3 covers 15 residues. Written as DNA, the CDR3 is TGTGCCAGCAGCGCGGACAGGGTGGGCAGTCAGCCCCAGCATTTT. Residues: CASSADRVGSQPQHF.

A few counts support this clonotype. The chain combines TRBV7-2 with TRBJ2-7; possibly TRBD1 or TRBD2 for D (5 bases each). Germline V CDR1 and CDR2: SGHTA, FQGNSA. The CDR3 length is 13 residues. V was pared by 2 bases and J by 5 bases, with 10 bases between. This CDR3 reads CASSLLRGHEQYF. Written as DNA, the CDR3 is TGTGCCAGCAGCTTACTGAGGGGCCACGAGCAGTACTTC.

This clonotype has a handful of counts. J is TRBJ2-3 and V is TRBV7-9; D assignment may be TRBD1 or TRBD2 (5 bases each). Germline V gives CDR1 SEHNR, CDR2 FQNEAQ (reference sequence). V gave up 4 bases and J gave up 0 bases, with 14 bases separating them. The CDR3 totals 16 residues. CDR3: CASSSWDGPSTDTQYF. The CDR3 region has the DNA TGTGCCAGCAGCTCCTGGGACGGTCCTAGCACAGATACGCAGTATTTT.

This clonotype appeared a few times. This rearrangement joins TRBV5-6 to TRBJ2-7; possible D gene TRBD1, 5 bases. Germline CDR1 and CDR2: SGHDT and YYEEEE. V was clipped by 4 bases and J by 3 bases, with 14 bases between them. The length of the CDR3 is 14 residues. The CDR3 protein is CASSRTQGGYEQYF. The CDR3 region has the DNA TGTGCCAGCAGCAGGACCCAGGGTGGCTACGAGCAGTACTTC.

This clonotype was observed at least ten times. The genes are TRBV28 and TRBJ1-2; TRBD1 might be the D (6 bases). Germline CDR1 and CDR2: MDHEN and SYDVKM. V shed 6 bases and J shed 4 bases, with 15 bases lying between them. The CDR3 contains 14 residues. CDR3 in amino acids: CASSPRGGRYGYTF. The CDR3 bases are TGTGCCAGCAGCCCCAGGGGAGGGCGCTATGGCTACACCTTC.

With respect to this clonotype: This may be a read error, as it is one base from a much larger clone. The gene calls are TRBV27 and TRBJ2-1, with D hard to call. In germline, CDR1 is MNHEY, CDR2 SMNVEV (reference sequence). The CDR3 spans 11 residues. The CDR3 sequence is CARSYWGEQFF. The CDR3 DNA is TGTGCCCGCAGTTATTGGGGTGAGCAGTTCTTC.

For this clonotype: A much bigger clone sits one base away, suggesting this may be a read error. This rearrangement joins TRBV6-9 to TRBJ1-1, with no clear D. The germline V and J ends were trimmed by 4 bases and 8 bases, with 8 bases remaining between them. From germline, CDR1 is MNHGY and CDR2 SVAAGI. The CDR3 spans 11 residues. The CDR3, as DNA: TGTGCCAGCAGTTGCGGAATCGAAGCTTTCTTT. It is translated as CASSCGIEAFF.

The rearrangement joins TRBV28 to TRBJ2-3; 7 bases map to TRBD2. With V trimmed by 5 bases and J by 5 bases, 10 bases remained unmatched. The germline CDR1 and CDR2 sequences are MDHEN and SYDVKM. The CDR3 contains 15 residues. The CDR3 DNA sequence: TGTGCCAGCAGTCCCCCGGGACTAACTAAAGATACGCAGTATTTT. It is translated as CASSPPGLTKDTQYF.

This clonotype came up a few times. The chain combines TRBV4-3 with TRBJ2-7, with D perhaps given as TRBD1 or TRBD2 (5 bases each). Trimming stripped 3 bases from V and 3 bases from J, with 24 bases between. CDR1 is LGHNA and CDR2 is YSLEER in the germline V gene. The CDR3 sequence is 18 residues long. Here the CDR3 DNA reads TGCGCCAGCAGCCAGGACTCGAATACAGGTGGCTTTCACTACGAGCAGTACTTC. Protein product: CASSQDSNTGGFHYEQYF.

V and J are TRBV28 and TRBJ1-5; TRBD1 matches at 7 bases. V lost 2 bases to trimming and J lost 6 bases; unmatched junction nucleotides: 7. This CDR3 spans 15 amino acids. Germline-derived CDR1 and CDR2 are MDHEN and SYDVKM. The chain's CDR3 is CASSLGAGGGQPQHF. CDR3 coding DNA: TGTGCCAGCAGTTTAGGGGCAGGGGGAGGTCAGCCCCAGCATTTT.

There are a few counts of this clonotype. The J gene is TRBJ2-7, the V gene TRBV6-5, with D possibly matching TRBD2 (5 bases). Trimming pared 4 bases from V and 6 bases from J, leaving 16 bases between. Germline V gives CDR1 MNHEY, CDR2 SVGAGI. This CDR3 is 14 amino acids long. This CDR3 reads CASSWARGSTEQYF. DNA for the CDR3: TGTGCCAGCAGTTGGGCGCGAGGGAGTACCGAGCAGTACTTC.

This clonotype was detected many times. V gene TRBV6-1 combines with J gene TRBJ1-1, with a possible D match to TRBD1 (6 bases). Trimming pared 6 bases from V and 3 bases from J, leaving 17 bases between. CDR3 length: 15 amino acids. CDR1 and CDR2 from the germline V gene are MNHNS and SASEGT. As DNA, the CDR3 is TGTGCCAGCAGCGACGAGACAGGACAGCACACTGAAGCTTTCTTT. Its protein product is CASSDETGQHTEAFF.

This clonotype was seen more than once but under ten times. The CDR3 nucleotides are TGCAGTGCTAGAGAGGGGGGACAAGATCAGCCCCAGCATTTT. Translating gives CSAREGGQDQPQHF. The chain carries TRBV20-1 and TRBJ1-5; possible D gene TRBD1, 6 bases. There are 14 residues in the CDR3. V lost 0 bases to trimming and J lost 5 bases, with 11 bases between them. Germline V gives CDR1 DFQATT, CDR2 SNEGSKA (reference sequence).

Points on this clonotype: This may arise from a read error, as a much more abundant clone is one base away. The V call is TRBV15, the J call TRBJ1-4, with D unclear. V was pared by 1 base and J by 8 bases, with 23 bases between. Germline CDR1 is LNHNV and CDR2 is YYDKDF (reference sequence). This CDR3 contains 18 residues. CDR3 region: CATSRAGLLGFIYEKLFF. The CDR3 coding sequence is TGTGCCACCAGCAGAGCCGGGCTCCTTGGATTCATTTACGAAAAACTGTTTTTT.

The chain links TRBV5-1 to TRBJ2-1; D uncertain. The CDR3 extends over 16 amino acids. Trimming stripped 3 bases from V and 0 bases from J, with 13 bases between. From germline, CDR1 is SGHRS and CDR2 YFSETQ. For the CDR3, the DNA is TGCGCCAGCAGCTCCTTCGCGGTCAGCTCCTACAATGAGCAGTTCTTC. Protein sequence: CASSSFAVSSYNEQFF.

The rearrangement uses TRBV7-2 and TRBJ2-7, with 13 bases that match TRBD2. Germline values: CDR1 SGHTA, CDR2 FQGNSA. The V gene end was trimmed by 5 bases and the J gene end by 3 bases; junction bases not matched to a gene: 4. This CDR3 comprises 15 residues. The CDR3 DNA sequence: TGTGCCAGCAGCCCAGGGACTAGCGGGGACTACGAGCAGTACTTC. This translates into CASSPGTSGDYEQYF.

With regard to this clonotype: Lacking the conserved final phenylalanine or tryptophan, this CDR3 likely reflects a read error. DNA for the CDR3: TGCAGTACTAGGGCGGGCCCAGATACGCAGTATTCT. Its translation: CSTRAGPDTQYS. V and J are TRBV20-1 and TRBJ2-3; D possibly corresponds to TRBD2 (5 bases). The CDR3 extends over 12 amino acids. Germline assignment: CDR1 DFQATT and CDR2 SNEGSKA (reference sequence).

The V gene is TRBV7-2, the J gene TRBJ2-7; 14 positions match TRBD2. V shed 1 base and J 3 bases; nucleotides not matched to a gene: 17. The germline V gene encodes CDR1 SGHTA and CDR2 FQGNSA. The CDR3 is 21 residues long. The chain's CDR3 is CASSLGAGTSGSSGWVYEQYF. The CDR3 coding sequence is TGTGCCAGCAGCTTAGGAGCCGGGACTAGCGGGAGCAGCGGATGGGTCTACGAGCAGTACTTC.

In the case of this clonotype: Possible read error: a much larger clone is one base away. V and J are TRBV28 and TRBJ2-1; TRBD1 matches at 10 bases. V lost 5 bases, J lost 3 bases, and 7 bases stayed unmatched. This CDR3 has 16 amino acids. From germline, CDR1 is MDHEN and CDR2 SYDVKM. CDR3 bases: TGTGCCAGCAGTCACCTTCGGACAGGGGGCTACAATGAGCAGTTCTTC. Amino acid sequence: CASSHLRTGGYNEQFF.

On this clonotype: This clone may be a read error of a much larger clone one base away. V gene TRBV6-1 combines with J gene TRBJ2-1; the D gene is possibly TRBD2 (6 bases). Germline V lookup: CDR1 MNHNS, CDR2 SASEGT. The CDR3 extends over 17 amino acids. V shed 9 bases and J shed 6 bases, with 27 bases lying between them. The CDR3 DNA reads TGTGCCAGAAGTACGGTGCGGATGGGGGGTTTTCCCAATGAGCAGTTCTTC. Its protein is CARSTVRMGGFPNEQFF.

V is TRBV10-3 and J is TRBJ2-7, with D unclear. Germline loops: CDR1 ENHRY, CDR2 SYGVKD. The CDR3 is 17 amino acids. V was shortened by 0 bases and J by 3 bases, with 18 bases between the two germline ends. The CDR3 nucleotides read TGTGCCATCAGTGAGTCTTTTCTGGCCACGCCGGGCTACGAGCAGTACTTC. Residues: CAISESFLATPGYEQYF.

This clonotype was counted only a few times. The chain links TRBV28 to TRBJ2-1, with TRBD1 identical over 10 bases. V dropped 6 bases and J dropped 9; count of bases not matched to a gene: 8. The germline V gene encodes CDR1 MDHEN and CDR2 SYDVKM. The CDR3 runs 14 residues. Written as DNA, the CDR3 is TGTGCCAGCAGCCCCGGGACAGGGGACGGTGAGCAGTTCTTC. Its translation is CASSPGTGDGEQFF.

Comments on this clonotype: A single base separates this from a much larger clone, so it may be a read error. This chain links TRBV6-5 with TRBJ1-5, with D unresolved. With 6 bases removed from V and 5 bases from J, the gap between germline ends came to 11 bases. The germline V gene encodes CDR1 MNHEY and CDR2 SVGAGI. The CDR3 has 13 residues. CDR3: CASRYGWDQPQHF. Written as DNA, the CDR3 is TGTGCCAGCAGATATGGATGGGATCAGCCCCAGCATTTT.

The chain uses TRBV4-3 and TRBJ1-5, with a weak D call TRBD1 (5 bases). The germline V and J ends were trimmed by 4 bases and 2 bases, with 15 bases remaining between them. The length of the CDR3 is 16 residues. CDR1 is LGHNA, CDR2 YSLEER, per germline. DNA for the CDR3: TGCGCCAGCAGCCTTCATCGAAAGGGACGCAATCAGCCCCAGCATTTT. This encodes CASSLHRKGRNQPQHF.

This clonotype came up once. Being one base from a much bigger clone, this may be a read error. The V call is TRBV27, the J call TRBJ2-7; 8 bases are a match to TRBD1. Unmatched junction bases numbered 15, after V lost 5 bases and J lost 3 bases. The CDR3 is 17 residues long. Germline V CDR1 and CDR2: MNHEY, SMNVEV (reference sequence). The CDR3 DNA reads TGTGCCAGCAGTCCCGCAAACCTTTGGACAGGGAGCTACGAGCAGTACTTC. It encodes CASSPANLWTGSYEQYF.

The chain combines TRBV27 with TRBJ1-6; TRBD1 matches at 7 bases. The CDR3 extends over 16 amino acids. The germline V gene has CDR1 MNHEY and CDR2 SMNVEV (reference sequence). J gave up 9 bases and V 6 bases, and 14 bases lay outside the gene matches. CDR3 nucleotide sequence: TGTGCCAGCAGCCAAGTGCCCCAGGGGGGGCGTTCACCCCTCCACTTT. Amino acid sequence: CASSQVPQGGRSPLHF.

The sample holds many counts of this clonotype. The chain links TRBV28 to TRBJ2-7; 12 bases are a match to TRBD2. The CDR3 has 16 residues. V lost 6 bases to trimming and J lost 0 bases; unmatched junction nucleotides: 6. Germline-derived CDR1 and CDR2 are MDHEN and SYDVKM. The CDR3 region has the DNA TGTGCCAGCAGCCTTGGACTAGCGGGACGCTCCTACGAGCAGTACTTC. Encoded protein: CASSLGLAGRSYEQYF.